Listed below are T cell receptor beta chains from one sample, sequenced in a study of graft-versus-host responses after intestinal transplantation. Sequencing used immunoSEQ multiplex PCR; TCRdb keeps in-frame clones, though not all of them. The sample holds tens of thousands of clones, more than 75% seen once. The starting material was PBMCs, obtained about 120 days after intestinal transplantation. The receptors stem from a human patient who received an intestinal transplant, so some T cells may come from the graft donor. Each CDR3 is given with its conserved first and last residue. The D gene is left open where the match is weak. Size is stated for part of the rows, as once, few or many counts, or as a class when the clone is expanded.

len: 12
d_gene: NA
v_gene: TRBV2
j_gene: TRBJ2-2
abundance: NA
CDR3nt: TGTGCCAGCAGGGAGAACACCGGGGAGCTGTTTTTT
CDR3aa: CASRENTGELFF

len: 12
d_gene: NA
v_gene: TRBV29-1
j_gene: TRBJ2-5
abundance: NA
CDR3nt: TGCAGCGTTGGGGGGGCCGGAGAGACCCAGTACTTC
CDR3aa: CSVGGAGETQYF

len: 15
d_gene: NA
v_gene: TRBV4-1
j_gene: TRBJ2-7
abundance: NA
CDR3nt: TGCGCCAGCAGCCAAAGGGGCAGGGGAATTTTCGAGCAGTACTTC
CDR3aa: CASSQRGRGIFEQYF

len: 15
d_gene: TRBD2
v_gene: TRBV4-1
j_gene: TRBJ2-7
abundance: NA
CDR3nt: TGCGCCAGCAGCCTCGGACTAGCGGGGGTCTACGAGCAGTACTTC
CDR3aa: CASSLGLAGVYEQYF

len: 16
d_gene: NA
v_gene: TRBV28
j_gene: TRBJ2-7
abundance: NA
CDR3nt: TGTGCCAGCAGTTTCCAAACCAGTGATCTGTCCTACGAGCAGTACTTC
CDR3aa: CASSFQTSDLSYEQYF

len: 13
d_gene: NA
v_gene: TRBV2
j_gene: TRBJ2-7
abundance: NA
CDR3nt: TGTGCCACCAGTCAGGGGGGCCCCTACGAGCAGTACTTC
CDR3aa: CATSQGGPYEQYF

len: 15
d_gene: NA
v_gene: TRBV6-1
j_gene: TRBJ2-7
abundance: NA
CDR3nt: TGTGCCAGCAGTGAAGTTGGGACCTCTTTGTACGAGCAGTACTTC
CDR3aa: CASSEVGTSLYEQYF

len: 14
d_gene: NA
v_gene: TRBV19
j_gene: TRBJ2-5
abundance: NA
CDR3nt: TGTGCCAGTAGCTGGGGGTCAGGGCTGGAGACCCAGTACTTC
CDR3aa: CASSWGSGLETQYF

len: 16
d_gene: TRBD1
v_gene: TRBV5-1
j_gene: TRBJ2-5
abundance: once
CDR3nt: TGCGCCAGCAGCTTCTCGGGACAGGGAAAACAAGAGACCCAGTACTTC
CDR3aa: CASSFSGQGKQETQYF

len: 11
d_gene: NA
v_gene: TRBV2
j_gene: TRBJ2-3
abundance: NA
CDR3nt: TGTGCCAGCAGTGAAGTAGATACGCAGTATTTT
CDR3aa: CASSEVDTQYF

len: 12
d_gene: NA
v_gene: TRBV14
j_gene: TRBJ2-2
abundance: few
CDR3nt: TGTGCCAGCAGCAGAGTCGCCGGGGAGCTGTTTTTT
CDR3aa: CASSRVAGELFF

len: 15
d_gene: TRBD1
v_gene: TRBV6-7
j_gene: TRBJ1-2
abundance: NA
CDR3nt: TGTGCCAGCAGTTACCCGGGACAGAGCAACTATGGCTACACCTTC
CDR3aa: CASSYPGQSNYGYTF

len: 17
d_gene: TRBD2
v_gene: TRBV4-2
j_gene: TRBJ2-1
abundance: NA
CDR3nt: TGTGCCAGCAGCCAGGGGACGGGACTAGCGGAGGACAATGAGCAGTTCTTC
CDR3aa: CASSQGTGLAEDNEQFF

len: 16
d_gene: TRBD2
v_gene: TRBV2
j_gene: TRBJ2-4
abundance: NA
CDR3nt: TGTGCCAGCAGTCATACTAGCGGATTAGCCAAAAACATTCAGTACTTC
CDR3aa: CASSHTSGLAKNIQYF

len: 15
d_gene: TRBD2
v_gene: TRBV5-8
j_gene: TRBJ2-3
abundance: NA
CDR3nt: TGTGCCAGCAGCTTGAAACTAGCGGTAACAGATACGCAGTATTTT
CDR3aa: CASSLKLAVTDTQYF

len: 10
d_gene: NA
v_gene: TRBV20-1
j_gene: TRBJ2-5
abundance: NA
CDR3nt: TGCAGTGCTAGAGAAGAGACCCAGTACTTC
CDR3aa: CSAREETQYF

len: 13
d_gene: TRBD2
v_gene: TRBV6-1
j_gene: TRBJ2-1
abundance: NA
CDR3nt: TGTGCCAGCAGTGATAAACTAGCGCCTGAGCAGTTCTTC
CDR3aa: CASSDKLAPEQFF

len: 11
d_gene: NA
v_gene: TRBV27
j_gene: TRBJ2-7
abundance: NA
CDR3nt: TGTGCCAGCCAAGGGGCCTACGAGCAGTACTTC
CDR3aa: CASQGAYEQYF

len: 14
d_gene: NA
v_gene: TRBV4-2
j_gene: TRBJ2-1
abundance: NA
CDR3nt: TGTGCCAGCAGCTCTCGGGATTCCTACAATGAGCAGTTCTTC
CDR3aa: CASSSRDSYNEQFF

len: 17
d_gene: TRBD2
v_gene: TRBV5-4
j_gene: TRBJ2-7
abundance: NA
CDR3nt: TGTGCCAGCAGCTGGCGACTAGCGGGGGGAGTCCTCCACGAGCAGTACTTC
CDR3aa: CASSWRLAGGVLHEQYF

len: 14
d_gene: TRBD2
v_gene: TRBV2
j_gene: TRBJ2-1
abundance: few
CDR3nt: TGTGCCAGCTTGAGGGGGACTAGCGGTTCAGTTCAGTTCTTC
CDR3aa: CASLRGTSGSVQFF

len: 15
d_gene: NA
v_gene: TRBV5-4
j_gene: TRBJ2-1
abundance: NA
CDR3nt: TGTGCCAGCAGCATTTCCGGGGGTGTCTACAATGAGCAGTTCTTC
CDR3aa: CASSISGGVYNEQFF

len: 13
d_gene: TRBD1
v_gene: TRBV2
j_gene: TRBJ2-5
abundance: NA
CDR3nt: TGTGCCAGCGAAGGCAGGGGGCAAGAGACCCAGTACTTC
CDR3aa: CASEGRGQETQYF

len: 13
d_gene: NA
v_gene: TRBV6-1
j_gene: TRBJ1-2
abundance: NA
CDR3nt: TGTGCCAGCAGTCCGAGTCAGCTCTATGGCTACACCTTC
CDR3aa: CASSPSQLYGYTF

len: 15
d_gene: NA
v_gene: TRBV6-5
j_gene: TRBJ2-1
abundance: NA
CDR3nt: TGTGCCAGCAGTTACTTGGCGGGATCCTACAATGAGCAGTTCTTC
CDR3aa: CASSYLAGSYNEQFF

len: 13
d_gene: NA
v_gene: TRBV28
j_gene: TRBJ2-2
abundance: NA
CDR3nt: TGTGCCAGCAGAGGGGGAGGCACCGGGGAGCTGTTTTTT
CDR3aa: CASRGGGTGELFF

len: 15
d_gene: TRBD2
v_gene: TRBV11-3
j_gene: TRBJ2-1
abundance: NA
CDR3nt: TGTGCCAGCAGCGACCTAGCGGGTTCCTACAATGAGCAGTTCTTC
CDR3aa: CASSDLAGSYNEQFF

len: 13
d_gene: NA
v_gene: TRBV29-1
j_gene: TRBJ1-1
abundance: NA
CDR3nt: TGCAGCGTTGAGCCAGACATGAACACTGAAGCTTTCTTT
CDR3aa: CSVEPDMNTEAFF

len: 15
d_gene: TRBD2
v_gene: TRBV6-1
j_gene: TRBJ2-1
abundance: once
CDR3nt: TGTGCCAGCACCTACAGCGGGAGGAAGTCGAATGAGCAGTTCTTC
CDR3aa: CASTYSGRKSNEQFF

len: 15
d_gene: NA
v_gene: TRBV28
j_gene: TRBJ1-6
abundance: NA
CDR3nt: TGTGCCAGCAGTCCACGGACGGAATCGGGCTCACCCCTCCACTTT
CDR3aa: CASSPRTESGSPLHF

len: 12
d_gene: TRBD1
v_gene: TRBV5-1
j_gene: TRBJ1-1
abundance: NA
CDR3nt: TGCGCCAGCAGCGATGGACAGGGGCGAGCTTTCTTT
CDR3aa: CASSDGQGRAFF

len: 16
d_gene: NA
v_gene: TRBV12-2
j_gene: TRBJ2-2
abundance: NA
CDR3nt: TGTGCAAGTCGCCAGGAGCCTAGCGGGAACCCCGGGGAGCTGTTTTTT
CDR3aa: CASRQEPSGNPGELFF

len: 16
d_gene: NA
v_gene: TRBV5-1
j_gene: TRBJ2-6
abundance: NA
CDR3nt: TGCGCCAGCAGCGGAAACTGGGGCTCTGGGGCCAACGTCCTGACTTTC
CDR3aa: CASSGNWGSGANVLTF

len: 14
d_gene: NA
v_gene: TRBV2
j_gene: TRBJ2-7
abundance: NA
CDR3nt: TGTGCCAGCAGTGATGGCGGGAATTCCTACGAGCAGTACTTC
CDR3aa: CASSDGGNSYEQYF

len: 14
d_gene: TRBD1
v_gene: TRBV5-1
j_gene: TRBJ1-4
abundance: NA
CDR3nt: TGCGCCAGCAGCCCGGGACAGGTGGGGGAAAAACTGTTTTTT
CDR3aa: CASSPGQVGEKLFF

len: 16
d_gene: NA
v_gene: TRBV21-1
j_gene: TRBJ1-4
abundance: once
CDR3nt: TGTGCCAGCAGCACAAAACAGGGGGACGAGGATGAAAAACTGTTTTTT
CDR3aa: CASSTKQGDEDEKLFF

len: 14
d_gene: NA
v_gene: TRBV5-1
j_gene: TRBJ2-4
abundance: NA
CDR3nt: TGCGCCAGCAGCTTGGAGGCAGCTCAAAACATTCAGTACTTC
CDR3aa: CASSLEAAQNIQYF

len: 13
d_gene: TRBD2
v_gene: TRBV7-2
j_gene: TRBJ2-1
abundance: NA
CDR3nt: TGTGCCACCAGCGGGAGGGCCTTTAATGAGCAGTTCTTC
CDR3aa: CATSGRAFNEQFF

len: 16
d_gene: NA
v_gene: TRBV9
j_gene: TRBJ1-1
abundance: NA
CDR3nt: TGTGCCAGCAGCGCAACAGATACGGGTATGGACACTGAAGCTTTCTTT
CDR3aa: CASSATDTGMDTEAFF

len: 18
d_gene: NA
v_gene: TRBV27
j_gene: TRBJ2-1
abundance: NA
CDR3nt: TGTGCCAGCAGTTTATGGACTAGGGGGACTCCCCCCTACAATGAGCAGTTCTTC
CDR3aa: CASSLWTRGTPPYNEQFF

len: 14
d_gene: NA
v_gene: TRBV7-9
j_gene: TRBJ2-5
abundance: NA
CDR3nt: TGTGCCAGCAGCCTGGGACCAGTCCAAGAGACCCAGTACTTC
CDR3aa: CASSLGPVQETQYF

len: 16
d_gene: TRBD2
v_gene: TRBV7-2
j_gene: TRBJ2-1
abundance: few
CDR3nt: TGTGCCAGCAGCCCTCTAGCGGGAGGGTTGTCGAATGAGCAGTTCTTC
CDR3aa: CASSPLAGGLSNEQFF

len: 15
d_gene: TRBD2
v_gene: TRBV9
j_gene: TRBJ2-3
abundance: NA
CDR3nt: TGTGCCAGCAGTAGCGGGAGGGGGCGCACGCATACGCAGTATTTT
CDR3aa: CASSSGRGRTHTQYF

len: 14
d_gene: TRBD2
v_gene: TRBV7-6
j_gene: TRBJ2-7
abundance: few
CDR3nt: TGTGCCAGCAGCTTAATTGGGGAGGGATACGAGCAGTACTTC
CDR3aa: CASSLIGEGYEQYF